The clone carrying this TCR beta chain was picked up many times. The target antigen is unknown. This record belongs to a study of glioma-infiltrating T cells. Study observations and caveats: Non-neoplastic patients had below-expected tissue-blood divergence, while all gliomas exceeded expectation. Tissue and blood shared very few CDR3 sequences.

The CDR3 is made up of 16 amino acids. Germline-derived CDR1 and CDR2 are MDHEN and SYDVKM. V dropped 4 bases and J dropped 6; count of bases not matched to a gene: 11. Using RNA template, CDR3s of TCR alpha and beta were amplified with iRepertoire arm-PCR. Tissue mRNA or PBMC total RNA, 100-400 ng, went into one-step reverse transcription and amplification. Via MiXCR, TCRdb re-called the multiplex PCR reads, giving one row per CDR3 protein. The data show roughly 200,000 distinct CDR3 sequences, with about 47% seen just once and roughly 5.2% held by the top ten. Sequencing was performed on glioma tissue, nonneoplastic brain tissue, or PBMCs (not recorded which). This TCR was sampled from a human donor with low-grade glioma or glioblastoma, undergoing nonglioma brain surgery, or in good health (not recorded which). This chain connects TRBV28 to TRBJ2-3; 9 bases are shared with TRBD2. The CDR3 spells CASSSLRGRVRDTQYF. In DNA form, the CDR3 reads TGTGCCAGCAGTTCCCTTCGCGGGAGGGTTCGGGATACGCAGTATTTT.